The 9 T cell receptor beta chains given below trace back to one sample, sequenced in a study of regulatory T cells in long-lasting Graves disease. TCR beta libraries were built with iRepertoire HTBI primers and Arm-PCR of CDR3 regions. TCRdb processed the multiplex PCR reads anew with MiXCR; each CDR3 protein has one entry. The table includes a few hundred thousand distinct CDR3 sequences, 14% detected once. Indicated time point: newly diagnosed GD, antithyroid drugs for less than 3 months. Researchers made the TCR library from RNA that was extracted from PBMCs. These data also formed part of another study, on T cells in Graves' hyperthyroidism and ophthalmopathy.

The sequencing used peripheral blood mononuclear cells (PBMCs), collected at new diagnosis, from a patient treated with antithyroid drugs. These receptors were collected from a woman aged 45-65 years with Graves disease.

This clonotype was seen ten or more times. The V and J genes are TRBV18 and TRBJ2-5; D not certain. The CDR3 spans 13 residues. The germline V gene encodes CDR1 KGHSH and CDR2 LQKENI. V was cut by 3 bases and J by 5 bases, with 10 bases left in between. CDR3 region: CASSPQTRETQYF. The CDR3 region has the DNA TGTGCCAGCTCACCCCAAACTCGGGAGACCCAGTACTTC.

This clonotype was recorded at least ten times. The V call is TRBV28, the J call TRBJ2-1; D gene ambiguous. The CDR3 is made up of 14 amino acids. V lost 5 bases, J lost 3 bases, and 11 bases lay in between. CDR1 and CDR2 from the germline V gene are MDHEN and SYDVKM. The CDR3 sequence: CASSKWKDYNEQFF. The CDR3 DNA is TGTGCCAGCAGTAAATGGAAGGACTACAATGAGCAGTTCTTC. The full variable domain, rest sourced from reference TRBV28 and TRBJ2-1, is DVKVTQSSRYLVKRTGEKVFLECVQDMDHENMFWYRQDPGLGLRLIYFSYDVKMKEKGDIPEGYSVSREKKERFSLILESASTNQTSMYLCASSKWKDYNEQFFGPGTRLTVL.

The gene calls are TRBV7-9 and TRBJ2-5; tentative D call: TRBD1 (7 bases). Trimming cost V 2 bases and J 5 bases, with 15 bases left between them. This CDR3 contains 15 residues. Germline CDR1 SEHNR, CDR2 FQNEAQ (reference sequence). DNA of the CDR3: TGTGCCAGCAGCTTATACGGGGGACAGTTGGAGACCCAGTACTTC. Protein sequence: CASSLYGGQLETQYF.

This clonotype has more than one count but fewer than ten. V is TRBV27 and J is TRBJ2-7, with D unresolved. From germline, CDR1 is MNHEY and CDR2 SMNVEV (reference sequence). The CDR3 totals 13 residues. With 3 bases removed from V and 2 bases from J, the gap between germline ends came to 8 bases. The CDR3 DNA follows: TGTGCCAGCAGTTTCTCGAATCCCTACGAGCAGTACTTC. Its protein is CASSFSNPYEQYF.

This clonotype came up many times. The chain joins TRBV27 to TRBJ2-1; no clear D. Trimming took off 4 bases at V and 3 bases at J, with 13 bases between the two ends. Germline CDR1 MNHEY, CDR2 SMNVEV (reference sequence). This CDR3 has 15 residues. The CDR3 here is CASSSPRPLYNEQFF. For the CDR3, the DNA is TGTGCCAGCAGTTCCCCCAGGCCGCTCTACAATGAGCAGTTCTTC.

As DNA, the CDR3 is TGTGCCAGCAGCTTGAATAGCGGGGGGGCTCTAAACATTCAGTACTTC. Translating gives CASSLNSGGALNIQYF. This chain links TRBV5-6 with TRBJ2-4; 11 bases map to TRBD2. The CDR3 sequence is 16 residues long. J gave up 6 bases and V 1 base, and 6 bases lay outside the gene matches. CDR1 is SGHDT and CDR2 is YYEEEE in the germline V gene. Together with reference TRBV5-6 and TRBJ2-4, the CDR3 gives the full variable domain: DAGVTQSPTHLIKTRGQQVTLRCSPKSGHDTVSWYQQALGQGPQFIFQYYEEEERQRGNFPDRFSGHQFPNYSSELNVNALLLGDSALYLCASSLNSGGALNIQYFGAGTRLSVL.

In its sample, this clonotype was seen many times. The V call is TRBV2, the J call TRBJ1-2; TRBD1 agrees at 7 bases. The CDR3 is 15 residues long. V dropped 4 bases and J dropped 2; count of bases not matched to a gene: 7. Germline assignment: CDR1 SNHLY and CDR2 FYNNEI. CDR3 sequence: CASSGNRGRNYGYTF. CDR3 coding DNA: TGTGCCAGCAGTGGGAATAGGGGGCGAAACTATGGCTACACCTTC.

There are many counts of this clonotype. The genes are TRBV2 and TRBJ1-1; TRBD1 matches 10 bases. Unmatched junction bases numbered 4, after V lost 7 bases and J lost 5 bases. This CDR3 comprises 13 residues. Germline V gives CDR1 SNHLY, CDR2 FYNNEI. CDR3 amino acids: CASMGQGYTEAFF. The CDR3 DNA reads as TGTGCCAGCATGGGACAGGGGTATACTGAAGCTTTCTTT.

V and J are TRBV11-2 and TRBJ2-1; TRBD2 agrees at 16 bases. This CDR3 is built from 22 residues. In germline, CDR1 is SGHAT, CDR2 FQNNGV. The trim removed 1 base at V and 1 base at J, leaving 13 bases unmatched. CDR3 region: CASSLAETWGLAGGRSYNEQFF. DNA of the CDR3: TGTGCCAGCAGCTTAGCGGAGACCTGGGGACTAGCGGGAGGGAGGTCCTACAATGAGCAGTTCTTC. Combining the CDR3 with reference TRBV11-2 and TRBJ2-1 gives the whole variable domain EAGVAQSPRYKIIEKRQSVAFWCNPISGHATLYWYQQILGQGPKLLIQFQNNGVVDDSQLPKDRFSAERLKGVDSTLKIQPAKLEDSAVYLCASSLAETWGLAGGRSYNEQFFGPGTRLTVL.